The 30 T cell receptor beta chains below come from one sample, sequenced in a study of siplizumab effects on memory and regulatory T cells. The protocol was immunoSEQ multiplex PCR, while the TCRdb copy is restricted to in-frame clones and leaves out a portion. The sample carries around 68,000 clones, approximately 88% recorded once. Sequenced: Tregs sorted from blood. These receptors all stem from a human donor in good health.

The CDR3 is CASSLVGEGFQETQYF. In nucleotides, the CDR3 is TGTGCCAGCAGCTTGGTTGGGGAGGGATTCCAAGAGACCCAGTACTTC. The chain uses TRBV5-6 and TRBJ2-5; 7 positions match TRBD2. Losses at the gene ends were 0 bases for V and 1 base for J; bases not matched to a gene: 6. This CDR3 is built from 16 residues. CDR1 SGHDT and CDR2 YYEEEE come from the germline V gene.

V usage is TRBV7-2 and J usage is TRBJ2-4; no reliable D call. Per germline, CDR1 SGHTA and CDR2 FQGNSA. This CDR3 spans 17 amino acids. V was pared by 1 base and J by 0 bases, with 13 bases between. For the CDR3, the DNA is TGTGCCAGCAGCTTAGTGGCCGTAAGTGTAGCCAAAAACATTCAGTACTTC. Residues: CASSLVAVSVAKNIQYF.

The chain employs TRBV15 and TRBJ2-2, with TRBD2 matching over 8 bases. The CDR3 runs to 15 residues. V was clipped by 0 bases and J by 6 bases; unmatched bases: 3. Germline V gene data show CDR1 as LNHNV and CDR2 as YYDKDF (reference sequence). The CDR3 sequence is CATSRDRGGAGELFF. The CDR3 DNA follows: TGTGCCACCAGCAGAGATCGGGGGGGCGCCGGGGAGCTGTTTTTT.

This clone was recorded once. The CDR3 DNA sequence: TGCGCCAGCAGCTTGGCTACAGCAAACACTGAAGCTTTCTTT. The encoded protein is CASSLATANTEAFF. The J gene is TRBJ1-1, the V gene TRBV5-1; D is unclear. The CDR3 is made up of 14 amino acids. Trimming took 0 bases from V and 2 from J, leaving 8 bases between them. Germline CDR1 and CDR2: SGHRS and YFSETQ.

This clone has only one observation. The chain joins TRBV19 to TRBJ2-2; possibly TRBD1 for D (5 bases). The CDR3 is 16 amino acids. The V and J ends lost 4 bases and 5 bases respectively, with 17 bases between them. Germline CDR1 reads LNHDA; CDR2 reads SQIVND (reference sequence). As DNA, the CDR3 is TGTGCCAGTAGTACCCCCGGCAGGGTTAGAACCGGGGAGCTGTTTTTT. Protein product: CASSTPGRVRTGELFF.

V is TRBV19 and J is TRBJ2-6; TRBD1 is a possible D gene (5 bases). This CDR3 is built from 16 residues. Germline V gene sequence: CDR1 LNHDA, CDR2 SQIVND (reference sequence). The ends were cut back, 4 bases at V and 0 bases at J, with 10 bases in the middle. In DNA, the CDR3 is TGTGCCAGTAGTAAAAGACAGAACTCTGGGGCCAACGTCCTGACTTTC. Translated: CASSKRQNSGANVLTF.

The chain carries TRBV7-3 and TRBJ2-1; no definite D call. Germline V gene lookup returns CDR1 SGHTA and CDR2 FQGTGA. V was trimmed by 11 bases and J by 2 bases, leaving 16 bases between them. This CDR3 is 14 amino acids long. CDR3 in DNA: TGTGCCGCCCCCGGTCTCGCTACCTACAATGAGCAGTTCTTC. Protein: CAAPGLATYNEQFF.

V and J are TRBV5-4 and TRBJ2-7; possible D gene TRBD1, 6 bases. Germline V CDR1 and CDR2: SGHNT, YYREEE (reference sequence). The V gene lost 0 bases and the J gene lost 2 bases, with 9 bases spanning the gap. The CDR3 runs to 14 residues. CDR3 DNA sequence: TGTGCCAGCAGCTTGGAACAGGGTCCCTACGAGCAGTACTTC. It is translated as CASSLEQGPYEQYF.

This sequence joins TRBV6-6 and TRBJ2-5; D may correspond to TRBD1 or TRBD2 (5 bases each). V lost 5 bases to trimming and J lost 3 bases, with 16 bases between them. The CDR3 consists of 15 residues. Germline V lookup: CDR1 MNHNY, CDR2 SVGAGI (reference sequence). The CDR3 loop is CASSLPGPMKETQYF. CDR3 DNA: TGTGCCAGCAGTCTACCGGGGCCTATGAAAGAGACCCAGTACTTC.

This chain connects TRBV7-9 to TRBJ1-6; 7 positions match TRBD1. The CDR3 has 16 amino acids. Trimming at V came to 0 bases and at J to 4 bases, leaving 3 bases not matched to a gene. The germline CDR1 and CDR2 sequences are SEHNR and FQNEAQ (reference sequence). The CDR3 spells CASSLAGTEYNSPLHF. In DNA, the CDR3 is TGTGCCAGCAGCTTAGCCGGGACAGAATATAATTCACCCCTCCACTTT. Full variable domain (missing parts from reference TRBV7-9 and TRBJ1-6): DTGVSQNPRHKITKRGQNVTFRCDPISEHNRLYWYRQTLGQGPEFLTYFQNEAQLEKSRLLSDRFSAERPKGSFSTLEIQRTEQGDSAMYLCASSLAGTEYNSPLHFGNGTRLTVT.

The chain employs TRBV18 and TRBJ1-3; D remains unclear. Per germline, CDR1 KGHSH and CDR2 LQKENI. The CDR3 has 14 amino acids. V was trimmed by 2 bases and J by 0 bases, leaving 5 bases between them. The DNA of the CDR3 is TGTGCCAGCTCACCAGGATTCTCTGGAAACACCATATATTTT. Residues: CASSPGFSGNTIYF.

V and J are TRBV19 and TRBJ1-5; TRBD1 matches at 9 bases. The CDR3 length is 14 residues. Germline CDR1 and CDR2: LNHDA and SQIVND (reference sequence). V lost 5 bases and J lost 4; bases outside the gene matches: 3. The CDR3 sequence: CASSPGQGNQPQHF. The CDR3 region has the DNA TGTGCCAGTAGTCCAGGACAGGGGAATCAGCCCCAGCATTTT.

The rearrangement links TRBV5-1 to TRBJ2-5; maybe TRBD1 (5 bases). V dropped 4 bases and J dropped 5 bases, with 15 bases sitting between them. Germline V gene lookup returns CDR1 SGHRS and CDR2 YFSETQ. The CDR3 has 14 amino acids. The CDR3 is CASSTLGVGETQYF. The CDR3 bases are TGCGCCAGCAGCACCCTAGGGGTCGGGGAGACCCAGTACTTC.

V and J are TRBV6-5 and TRBJ2-7; no clear D. V gave up 0 bases and J gave up 2 bases, with 8 bases separating them. Germline assignment: CDR1 MNHEY and CDR2 SVGAGI. CDR3 size: 14 residues. The CDR3 DNA follows: TGTGCCAGCAGTTACTCGAGACTTACCTACGAGCAGTACTTC. This translates into CASSYSRLTYEQYF.

The genes are TRBV10-3 and TRBJ1-2; TRBD1 matches at 8 bases. The CDR3 spans 15 residues. Germline lookup yields CDR1 ENHRY and CDR2 SYGVKD. Losses at the gene ends were 1 base for V and 7 bases for J; bases not matched to a gene: 8. The CDR3 nucleotides read TGTGCCATCAGTGAGTTATTGGACAGGGTGGCTGGCTACACCTTC. It yields the protein CAISELLDRVAGYTF.

The chain links TRBV28 to TRBJ2-7; D remains ambiguous. CDR3 length equals 13 residues. The V end lost 2 bases, the J end lost 0 bases, and 5 bases lay between the germline ends. The V gene's germline CDR1 is MDHEN and CDR2 SYDVKM. CDR3 region: CASSLGSSYEQYF. CDR3 DNA: TGTGCCAGCAGTTTAGGTAGCTCCTACGAGCAGTACTTC. The whole variable domain, remainder taken from reference TRBV28 and TRBJ2-7, is DVKVTQSSRYLVKRTGEKVFLECVQDMDHENMFWYRQDPGLGLRLIYFSYDVKMKEKGDIPEGYSVSREKKERFSLILESASTNQTSMYLCASSLGSSYEQYFGPGTRLTVT.

The rearrangement joins TRBV18 to TRBJ1-1; TRBD1 agrees at 9 bases. Losses at the gene ends were 4 bases for V and 4 bases for J; bases not matched to a gene: 7. This CDR3 has 15 residues. The germline gives CDR1 KGHSH, CDR2 LQKENI. The CDR3 protein is CASSQQGAGSTEAFF. The CDR3 DNA follows: TGTGCCAGCTCACAACAGGGGGCAGGAAGCACTGAAGCTTTCTTT. The variable domain in full, completed from reference TRBV18 and TRBJ1-1, reads NAGVMQNPRHLVRRRGQEARLRCSPMKGHSHVYWYRQLPEEGLKFMVYLQKENIIDESGMPKERFSAEFPKEGPSILRIQQVVRGDSAAYFCASSQQGAGSTEAFFGQGTRLTVV.

The chain carries TRBV4-2 and TRBJ2-5; 8 bases fit TRBD2. Germline V gene sequence: CDR1 LGHNA, CDR2 YNFKEQ. The CDR3 runs to 14 residues. Trimming cost V 5 bases and J 1 base; bases outside gene matches: 3. In nucleotides, the CDR3 is TGTGCCAGCAGCTTAGGACTAGCCCAAGAGACCCAGTACTTC. It is translated as CASSLGLAQETQYF.

The J gene is TRBJ2-7, the V gene TRBV5-4; D assignment may be TRBD1 or TRBD2 (5 bases each). Trimming pared 0 bases from V and 0 bases from J, leaving 13 bases between. The CDR3 has 16 residues. Germline values: CDR1 SGHNT, CDR2 YYREEE (reference sequence). CDR3 sequence reads: CASSLAPGTFSYEQYF. The CDR3 DNA follows: TGTGCCAGCAGCTTGGCCCCAGGGACCTTCTCCTACGAGCAGTACTTC.

The genes are TRBV25-1 and TRBJ2-5; D is possibly TRBD1 (6 bases). Trimming took 3 bases from V and 2 from J, leaving 7 bases between them. This CDR3 region has 13 residues. Germline CDR1 reads MGHDK; CDR2 reads SYGVNS. This CDR3 reads CASSDRGQETQYF. The CDR3 nucleotides are TGTGCCAGCAGTGACAGGGGACAAGAGACCCAGTACTTC.

J is TRBJ2-7 and V is TRBV30; D gene unclear. CDR1 and CDR2 from the germline V gene are GTSNPN and SVGIG (reference sequence). Trimming removed 2 bases at V and 2 bases at J, with 4 bases between. CDR3 size: 11 residues. CDR3 region: CAWSSPYEQYF. The CDR3 DNA follows: TGTGCCTGGAGTAGCCCCTACGAGCAGTACTTC.

Written as DNA, the CDR3 is TGTGCCAGCAGCTTAACAGGTGCGGGGTCCTACAATGAGCAGTTCTTC. Its translation: CASSLTGAGSYNEQFF. The gene calls are TRBV7-3 and TRBJ2-1, with D possibly being TRBD2 (6 bases). The V gene lost 0 bases and the J gene lost 1 base, with 10 bases spanning the gap. CDR3 length: 16 amino acids. Germline CDR1 is SGHTA and CDR2 is FQGTGA.

By proportion, this clone is medium-sized. This chain connects TRBV6-1 to TRBJ2-1, with 7 positions matching TRBD2. This CDR3 comprises 16 residues. Germline assignment: CDR1 MNHNS and CDR2 SASEGT. Unmatched junction bases numbered 11, after V lost 4 bases and J lost 5 bases. The DNA for the CDR3 is TGTGCCAGCAGTGTTGGGAGCGGGATGTGGGACAATGAGCAGTTCTTC. Amino acid sequence: CASSVGSGMWDNEQFF.

This clone was seen only once. The rearrangement uses TRBV5-1 and TRBJ2-2; possible D gene TRBD1, 7 bases. Trimming cost V 9 bases and J 0 bases, with 15 bases left between them. The CDR3 runs to 15 residues. CDR1 is SGHRS, CDR2 YFSETQ, per germline. CDR3 coding DNA: TGCGCCACTCGACCAGGGGGGCCGAACACCGGGGAGCTGTTTTTT. Amino acid sequence: CATRPGGPNTGELFF.

The chain is built from TRBV6-5 and TRBJ2-1, with 12 bases identical to TRBD2. The CDR3 has 16 amino acids. Per the germline V gene, CDR1 is MNHEY and CDR2 is SVGAGI. Unmatched junction bases numbered 8, after V lost 4 bases and J lost 7 bases. For the CDR3, the DNA is TGTGCCAGCAGTTCCCTGACTAGCGGGGGCCCGAATGAGCAGTTCTTC. Translated, it gives CASSSLTSGGPNEQFF.

The chain recombines TRBV5-1 with TRBJ2-7, with 9 bases that match TRBD1. This CDR3 has 16 amino acids. Germline V gene sequence: CDR1 SGHRS, CDR2 YFSETQ. V lost 3 bases and J lost 3; bases outside the gene matches: 10. The CDR3 spells CASSSGQGTFIYEQYF. For the CDR3, the DNA is TGCGCCAGCAGCTCGGGACAGGGCACTTTCATCTACGAGCAGTACTTC.

The V and J genes are TRBV30 and TRBJ1-6; D is uncertain. Germline CDR1 GTSNPN, CDR2 SVGIG (reference sequence). Between the trimmed V and J ends, which lost 2 bases and 10 bases, there was a span of 6 bases. CDR3 length equals 11 residues. The CDR3 DNA is TGTGCCTGGAGTTTGGGGTCACCCCTCCACTTT. Translation: CAWSLGSPLHF.

The chain uses TRBV9 and TRBJ2-7, with TRBD2 matching 8 bases. The V segment lost 0 bases and the J segment 2 bases; nucleotides outside the gene matches: 25. Germline lookup yields CDR1 SGDLS and CDR2 YYNGEE. The CDR3 contains 22 residues. For the CDR3, the DNA is TGTGCCAGCAGCGTAGGCCCCGGTGAAAACGTCCTAGCGGGCCGGAAAACCTACGAGCAGTACTTC. This gives the protein CASSVGPGENVLAGRKTYEQYF.

J is TRBJ1-5 and V is TRBV28; 8 bases match TRBD1. V trimming: 1 base; J trimming: 11 bases; junction bases outside the gene matches: 7. The CDR3 runs 14 residues. Germline CDR1 MDHEN, CDR2 SYDVKM. The CDR3 DNA reads as TGTGCCAGCAGTTTATTGGGCAGGGGGCAAACCCAGCATTTT. Its protein is CASSLLGRGQTQHF.

The chain joins TRBV28 to TRBJ2-7; the D gene is possibly TRBD2 (6 bases). Trimming removed 8 bases at V and 3 bases at J, with 14 bases between. CDR1 MDHEN and CDR2 SYDVKM come from the germline V gene. This CDR3 is 13 amino acids long. The CDR3 reads CASYRREGYEQYF. The CDR3 DNA reads TGTGCCAGCTATCGGCGGGAAGGCTACGAGCAGTACTTC.